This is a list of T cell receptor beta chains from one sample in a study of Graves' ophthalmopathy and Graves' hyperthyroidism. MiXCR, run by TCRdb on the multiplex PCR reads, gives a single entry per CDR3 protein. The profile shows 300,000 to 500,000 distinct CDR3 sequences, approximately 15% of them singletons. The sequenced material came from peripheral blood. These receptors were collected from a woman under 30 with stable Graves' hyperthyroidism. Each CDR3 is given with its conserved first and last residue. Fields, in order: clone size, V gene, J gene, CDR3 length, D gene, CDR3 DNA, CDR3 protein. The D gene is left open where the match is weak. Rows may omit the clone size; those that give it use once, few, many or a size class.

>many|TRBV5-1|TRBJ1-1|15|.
TGCGCCAGCAGCTTGGAGGGTGCTAGGGACACTGAAGCTTTCTTT
CASSLEGARDTEAFF
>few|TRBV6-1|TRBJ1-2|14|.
TGTGCCAGCAGTGGGTCACTGGGGGCTTACGGCTACACCTTC
CASSGSLGAYGYTF
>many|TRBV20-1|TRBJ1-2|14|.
TGCAGTGCTAGAGATCAGGGCAGGCTATATGGCTACACCTTC
CSARDQGRLYGYTF
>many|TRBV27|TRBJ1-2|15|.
TGTGCCAGCAGTCCCCACCCCGGGGTCCACTATGGCTACACCTTC
CASSPHPGVHYGYTF
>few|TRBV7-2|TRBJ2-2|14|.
TGTGCCAGCAGCTTAATAATGGCCACCGGGGAGCTGTTTTTT
CASSLIMATGELFF
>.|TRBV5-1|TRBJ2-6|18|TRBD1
TGCGCCAGCAGCCCTTGGGGACAGGGGGTTTCTGGGGCCAACGTCCTGACTTTC
CASSPWGQGVSGANVLTF
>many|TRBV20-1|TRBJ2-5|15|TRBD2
TGCAGTGCTAGACCCAGCGGGGGGCCGGGAGAGACCCAGTACTTC
CSARPSGGPGETQYF
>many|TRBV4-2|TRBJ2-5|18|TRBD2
TGTGCCAGCAGCCAAGATCGGGGGACTAGCGGGGGTCAAGAGACCCAGTACTTC
CASSQDRGTSGGQETQYF
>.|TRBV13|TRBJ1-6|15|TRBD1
TGTGCCAGCAGCCCAGGGGGCTCCTATAATTCACCCCTCCACTTT
CASSPGGSYNSPLHF
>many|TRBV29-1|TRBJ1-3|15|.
TGCAGCGTTGGGGACTCTATCGTTGGGGGAAACACCATATATTTT
CSVGDSIVGGNTIYF
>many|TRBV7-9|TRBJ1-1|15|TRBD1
TGTGCCAGCAGCGTGGACAGGGGGTACGACACTGAAGCTTTCTTT
CASSVDRGYDTEAFF
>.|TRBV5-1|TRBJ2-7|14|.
TGCGCCAGCAGCTTGGCGGGGTTGGGCTACGAGCAGTACTTC
CASSLAGLGYEQYF
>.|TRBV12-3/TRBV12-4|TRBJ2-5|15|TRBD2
TGTGCCAGCGGGACGAGCGGGGGGTCCCCAGGGACCCAGTACTTC
CASGTSGGSPGTQYF
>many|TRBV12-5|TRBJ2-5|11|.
TGTGCTAGTGGGTTCCAAGAGACCCAGTACTTC
CASGFQETQYF
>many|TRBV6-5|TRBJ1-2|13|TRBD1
TGTGCCAGCAGAGGACAGGGAGAGGTTGGCTACACCTTC
CASRGQGEVGYTF
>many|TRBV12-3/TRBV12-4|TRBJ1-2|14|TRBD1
TGTGCCAGCAGTGGGGACAGGGAAAACTATGGCTACACCTTC
CASSGDRENYGYTF
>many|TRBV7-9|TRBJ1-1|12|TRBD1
TGTGCCAGCAGCTTCCCGGGACAGGAAGCTTTCTTT
CASSFPGQEAFF
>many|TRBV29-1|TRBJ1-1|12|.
TGCAGCGCAGGTGGTGGGAGCACTGAAGCTTTCTTT
CSAGGGSTEAFF
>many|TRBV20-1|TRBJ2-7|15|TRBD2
TGCAGTGCCTCGGGACTAGCGGGGGCGGGAGACGAGCAGTACTTC
CSASGLAGAGDEQYF
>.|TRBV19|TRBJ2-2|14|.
TGTGCCAGTAGTATAGTGGGGCGCACCGGGGAGCTGTTTTTT
CASSIVGRTGELFF
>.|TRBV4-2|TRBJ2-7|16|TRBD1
TGTGCCAGCGGGTCGACAGGGGGCCCTCCGACGGACGAGCAGTACTTC
CASGSTGGPPTDEQYF
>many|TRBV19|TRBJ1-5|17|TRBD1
TGTGCCAGTAGTCCCAGGGACAGGTTTCGGCGCAATCAGCCCCAGCATTTT
CASSPRDRFRRNQPQHF
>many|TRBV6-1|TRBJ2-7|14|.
TGTGCCAGCAGGTCCGTGGCAGGTCCTTACGAGCAGTACTTC
CASRSVAGPYEQYF
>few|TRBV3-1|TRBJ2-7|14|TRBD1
TGTGCCAGCAGCCAAGCCGGACAGGGAGGCGAGCAGTACTTC
CASSQAGQGGEQYF
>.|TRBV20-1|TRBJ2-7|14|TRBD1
TGCAGTGCTAGGGGGACAGAAAGCTACTACGAGCAGTACTTC
CSARGTESYYEQYF
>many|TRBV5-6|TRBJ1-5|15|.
TGTGCCAGCAGTCGTAGGGCAGACGGCTATCAGCCCCAGCATTTT
CASSRRADGYQPQHF
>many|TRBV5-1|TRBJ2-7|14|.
TGCGCCAGCAGCTTGGATCCCTCGGGCTACGAGCAGTACTTC
CASSLDPSGYEQYF
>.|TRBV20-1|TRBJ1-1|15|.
TGCAGTGCTAGGGCTCCTTTTAGTGGGAACACTGAAGCTTTCTTT
CSARAPFSGNTEAFF
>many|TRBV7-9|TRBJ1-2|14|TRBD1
TGTGCCAGCAGCGGAACCGGGACAGTCTATGGCTACACCTTC
CASSGTGTVYGYTF
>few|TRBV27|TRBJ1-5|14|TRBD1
TGTGCCAGCAGTCTGTCGCGGGGGACAGAGCCCCAGCATTTT
CASSLSRGTEPQHF